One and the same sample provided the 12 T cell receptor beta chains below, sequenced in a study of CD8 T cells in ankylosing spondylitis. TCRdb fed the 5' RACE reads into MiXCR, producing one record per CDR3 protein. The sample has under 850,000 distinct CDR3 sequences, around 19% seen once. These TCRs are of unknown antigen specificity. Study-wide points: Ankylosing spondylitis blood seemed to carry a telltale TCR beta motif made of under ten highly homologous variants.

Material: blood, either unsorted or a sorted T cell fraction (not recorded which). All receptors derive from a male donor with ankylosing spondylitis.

The CDR3 here is CASSNPGYEQYF. The CDR3 nucleotides are TGTGCCAGCAGTAACCCGGGGTACGAGCAGTACTTC. This chain connects TRBV28 to TRBJ2-7; perhaps TRBD2 as D (5 bases). Trimming stripped 5 bases from V and 4 bases from J, with 9 bases between. The V gene's germline CDR1 is MDHEN and CDR2 SYDVKM. CDR3 size: 12 residues. Complete variable domain (other parts from reference TRBV28 and TRBJ2-7): DVKVTQSSRYLVKRTGEKVFLECVQDMDHENMFWYRQDPGLGLRLIYFSYDVKMKEKGDIPEGYSVSREKKERFSLILESASTNQTSMYLCASSNPGYEQYFGPGTRLTVT.

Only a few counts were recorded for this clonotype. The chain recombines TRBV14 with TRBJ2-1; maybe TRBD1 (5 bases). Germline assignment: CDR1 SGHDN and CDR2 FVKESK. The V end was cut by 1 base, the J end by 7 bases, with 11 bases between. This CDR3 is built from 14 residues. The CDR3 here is CASSQGGHKNEQFF. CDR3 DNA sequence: TGTGCCAGCAGCCAAGGGGGCCATAAAAATGAGCAGTTCTTC.

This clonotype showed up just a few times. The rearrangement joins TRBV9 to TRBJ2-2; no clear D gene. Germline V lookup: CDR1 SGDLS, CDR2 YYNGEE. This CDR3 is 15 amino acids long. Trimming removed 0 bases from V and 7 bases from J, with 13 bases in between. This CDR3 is CASSVDGPPGGELFF. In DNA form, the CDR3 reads TGTGCCAGCAGCGTAGACGGTCCCCCGGGCGGGGAGCTGTTTTTT.

CDR3 region: CASSPAGQGDEQYF. The CDR3 region has the DNA TGTGCCAGCAGCCCAGCGGGACAGGGGGACGAGCAGTACTTC. This chain connects TRBV4-2 to TRBJ2-7; 11 bases match TRBD1. There are 14 residues in the CDR3. Trimming at V came to 4 bases and at J to 5 bases, leaving 4 bases not matched to a gene. The germline V gene has CDR1 LGHNA and CDR2 YNFKEQ.

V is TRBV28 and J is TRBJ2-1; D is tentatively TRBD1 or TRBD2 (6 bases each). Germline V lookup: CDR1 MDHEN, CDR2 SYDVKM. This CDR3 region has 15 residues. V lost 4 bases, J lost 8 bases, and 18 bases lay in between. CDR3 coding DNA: TGTGCCAGCAGTTCTACGTCTTTGGGGGGCGATGAGCAGTTCTTC. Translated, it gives CASSSTSLGGDEQFF.

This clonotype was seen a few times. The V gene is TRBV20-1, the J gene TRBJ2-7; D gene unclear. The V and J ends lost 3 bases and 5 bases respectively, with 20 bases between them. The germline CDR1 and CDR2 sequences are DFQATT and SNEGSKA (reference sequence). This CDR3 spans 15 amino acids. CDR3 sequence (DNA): TGCAGTGCTAGCTACCCAGGTGAAGTCAATGACGAGCAGTACTTC. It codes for CSASYPGEVNDEQYF.

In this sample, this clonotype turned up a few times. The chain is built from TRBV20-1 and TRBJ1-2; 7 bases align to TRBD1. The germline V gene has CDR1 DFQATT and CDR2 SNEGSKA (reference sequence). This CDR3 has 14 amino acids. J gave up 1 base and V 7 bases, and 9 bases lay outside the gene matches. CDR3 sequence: CSVIQGLVNYGYTF. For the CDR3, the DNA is TGCAGTGTCATACAGGGGTTAGTTAACTATGGCTACACCTTC.

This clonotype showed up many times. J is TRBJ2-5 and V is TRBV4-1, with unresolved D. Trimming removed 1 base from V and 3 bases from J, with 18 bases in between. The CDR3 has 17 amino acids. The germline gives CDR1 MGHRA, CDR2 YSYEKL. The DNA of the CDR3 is TGCGCCAGCAGCCAAGTAGGGCAGAAGTATGGGGAAGAGACCCAGTACTTC. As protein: CASSQVGQKYGEETQYF.

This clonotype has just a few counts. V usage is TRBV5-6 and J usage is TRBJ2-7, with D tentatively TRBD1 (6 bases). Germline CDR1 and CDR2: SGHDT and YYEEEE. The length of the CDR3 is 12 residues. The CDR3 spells CASSLEGQGTLV. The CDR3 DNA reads TGTGCCAGCAGCTTGGAAGGGCAGGGGACACTCGTG.

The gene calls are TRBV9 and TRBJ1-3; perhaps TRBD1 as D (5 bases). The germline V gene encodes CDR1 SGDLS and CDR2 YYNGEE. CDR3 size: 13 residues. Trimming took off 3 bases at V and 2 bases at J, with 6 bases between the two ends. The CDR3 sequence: CASSAGPGNTIYF. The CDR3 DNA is TGTGCCAGCAGCGCGGGACCTGGAAACACCATATATTTT.

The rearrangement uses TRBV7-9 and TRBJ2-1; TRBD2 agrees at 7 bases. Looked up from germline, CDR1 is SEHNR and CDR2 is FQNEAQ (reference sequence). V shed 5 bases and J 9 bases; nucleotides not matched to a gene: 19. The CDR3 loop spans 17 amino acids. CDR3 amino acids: CASSLTKKRERGGEQFF. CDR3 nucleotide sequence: TGTGCCAGCAGCCTTACGAAAAAGCGGGAACGGGGTGGTGAGCAGTTCTTC. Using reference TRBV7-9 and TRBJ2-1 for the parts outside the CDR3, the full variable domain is DTGVSQNPRHKITKRGQNVTFRCDPISEHNRLYWYRQTLGQGPEFLTYFQNEAQLEKSRLLSDRFSAERPKGSFSTLEIQRTEQGDSAMYLCASSLTKKRERGGEQFFGPGTRLTVL.

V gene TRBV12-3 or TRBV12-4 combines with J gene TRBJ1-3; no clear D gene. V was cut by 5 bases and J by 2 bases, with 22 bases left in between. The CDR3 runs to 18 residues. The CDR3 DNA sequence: TGTGCCAGCAGTCCCCGGCGAGAGGGCCTTGGTGCTGGAAACACCATATATTTT. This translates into CASSPRREGLGAGNTIYF.